This T cell receptor (beta chain) came from a study of monozygotic twins with cystic fibrosis. The data were produced by immunoSEQ multiplex PCR, yet TCRdb's version contains in-frame clones alone and is incomplete. The repertoire includes 30,000 to 45,000 clones, over 75% of them detected once, and around 1.5% sits in the top ten. CDR3 length: 15 residues. Germline-derived CDR1 and CDR2 are SGHTA and FQGNSA. The V gene end was trimmed by 4 bases and the J gene end by 6 bases; junction bases not matched to a gene: 9. This clonotype originated in a girl aged 2 to 10 with cystic fibrosis. The V call is TRBV7-2, the J call TRBJ1-2, with TRBD1 matching over 9 bases. Sequenced input: blood. The CDR3 loop reads CASSSLSDRGDGYTF. The CDR3 nucleotides are TGTGCCAGCAGCTCCCTCTCGGACAGGGGTGATGGCTACACCTTC.